The 32 T cell receptor beta chains below were found in one sample sequenced in a study of T cells in Graves' hyperthyroidism and ophthalmopathy. The CDR3 regions of TCR beta were amplified from RNA transcripts. HTBI primers drove first-round RT-PCR of the TCR CDR3. In TCRdb, the multiplex PCR reads were re-called with MiXCR into one record per CDR3 protein. The repertoire has a few hundred thousand distinct CDR3 sequences, roughly 50% of them found once; the top ten carry around 8%. Sequencing was done on a sample of peripheral blood or thyroid tissue (not recorded which). All receptors come from a woman under 30 with Graves' hyperthyroidism.

This clonotype occurred many times. The V call is TRBV7-9, the J call TRBJ2-2; D perhaps matches TRBD1 (5 bases). The germline gives CDR1 SEHNR, CDR2 FQNEAQ (reference sequence). The CDR3 totals 16 residues. Trimming removed 4 bases from V and 4 bases from J, with 16 bases in between. The CDR3 region is CASSSLDMSSTGELFF. The CDR3 DNA sequence: TGTGCCAGCAGCTCGTTGGACATGAGCAGCACCGGGGAGCTGTTTTTT.

This clonotype was detected many times. The rearrangement links TRBV7-2 to TRBJ2-5, with 7 bases that match TRBD2. The germline V gene encodes CDR1 SGHTA and CDR2 FQGNSA. This CDR3 has 16 residues. The ends lost 3 bases at V and 5 bases at J; junction bases unmatched: 12. The CDR3 DNA follows: TGTGCCAGCAGCTTGCCCCCCGGGGGGATCTGGGAGACCCAGTACTTC. It encodes CASSLPPGGIWETQYF.

The sample holds many counts of this clonotype. The V and J genes are TRBV20-1 and TRBJ2-7, with TRBD2 as a possible D gene (5 bases). Germline V gene lookup returns CDR1 DFQATT and CDR2 SNEGSKA (reference sequence). Trimming left V 3 bases short and J 1 base short, with 7 bases between. This CDR3 has 12 amino acids. This CDR3 reads CSARSGSYEQYF. CDR3 DNA: TGCAGTGCTAGGAGCGGATCCTACGAGCAGTACTTC.

J is TRBJ2-5 and V is TRBV2; no clear D. The closer fit of TRBJ2-7 to the DNA end suggests the J call may be wrong. The CDR3 loop spans 13 amino acids. CDR1 and CDR2 from the germline V gene are SNHLY and FYNNEI. As DNA, the CDR3 is TGTGCCAGCAGTGAAGACAGCAACTACGAGCAGTACTTC. Translated, it gives CASSEDSNYEQYF.

This clonotype was detected only a few times. The chain carries TRBV10-3 and TRBJ2-7, with TRBD2 matching 8 bases. The V gene end was trimmed by 5 bases and the J gene end by 3 bases; junction bases not matched to a gene: 3. The CDR3 has 13 residues. Germline CDR1 ENHRY, CDR2 SYGVKD. This CDR3 is CAISSGRDYEQYF. CDR3 DNA: TGTGCCATCAGTTCCGGGAGGGACTACGAGCAGTACTTC.

Comments on this clonotype: This CDR3 is missing its conserved last phenylalanine or tryptophan, likely due to a read error. The limits of the CDR3 on the DNA are not certain, so only TCRdb's listed CDR3 is given. The chain links TRBV19 to TRBJ2-7; the table's D gene call, TRBD1, was not cross checked with the DNA. Germline V gene lookup returns CDR1 LNHDA and CDR2 SQIVND (reference sequence). The CDR3 spans 8 amino acids, including both terminal residues. CDR3 sequence: CASTQGQK.

This clonotype was counted a single time. This chain joins TRBV2 and TRBJ1-1, with no clear D. Trimming took 9 bases from V and 0 from J, leaving 14 bases between them. The length of the CDR3 is 14 residues. In germline, CDR1 is SNHLY, CDR2 FYNNEI. The CDR3 spells CASHSGKLNTEAFF. CDR3 nucleotide sequence: TGTGCCAGTCACAGCGGGAAGTTGAACACTGAAGCTTTCTTT.

The genes are TRBV7-9 and TRBJ2-2, with D perhaps matching TRBD2 (5 bases). With 4 bases removed from V and 1 base from J, the gap between germline ends came to 10 bases. This CDR3 has 15 amino acids. Germline CDR1 is SEHNR and CDR2 is FQNEAQ (reference sequence). The CDR3: CASSSPRENTGELFF. DNA for the CDR3: TGTGCCAGCAGCTCACCTCGGGAGAACACCGGGGAGCTGTTTTTT. The whole variable domain, remainder taken from reference TRBV7-9 and TRBJ2-2, is DTGVSQNPRHKITKRGQNVTFRCDPISEHNRLYWYRQTLGQGPEFLTYFQNEAQLEKSRLLSDRFSAERPKGSFSTLEIQRTEQGDSAMYLCASSSPRENTGELFFGEGSRLTVL.

Only one count was recorded for this clonotype. The V and J genes are TRBV15 and TRBJ2-1, with 8 bases fitting TRBD1. This CDR3 comprises 17 residues. Germline V gene sequence: CDR1 LNHNV, CDR2 YYDKDF (reference sequence). The V and J ends lost 1 base and 4 bases, in that order; junction bases with no gene match: 9. The CDR3 loop is CATSRGSGTGPYNEQFF. In nucleotides, the CDR3 is TGTGCCACCAGCAGAGGCTCCGGGACAGGACCTTACAATGAGCAGTTCTTC.

This sequence joins TRBV19 and TRBJ2-1; D gene ambiguous. Germline V lookup: CDR1 LNHDA, CDR2 SQIVND (reference sequence). The CDR3 consists of 14 residues. The germline V and J ends were trimmed by 1 base and 12 bases, with 16 bases remaining between them. CDR3 DNA: TGTGCCAGTAGTATAGCCAACGCAGGTATGGGGCAGTTCTTC. Translating gives CASSIANAGMGQFF.

This clonotype has more than one count but fewer than ten. The CDR3 does not end in the conserved phenylalanine or tryptophan, so this is likely a read error. The chain combines TRBV19 with TRBJ2-5, with D perhaps given as TRBD1 or TRBD2 (5 bases each). Trimming stripped 0 bases from V and 5 bases from J, with 10 bases between. The CDR3 consists of 14 residues. Germline V gives CDR1 LNHDA, CDR2 SQIVND (reference sequence). CDR3 loop: CASSIEGERETQYL. CDR3 nucleotide sequence: TGTGCCAGTAGTATAGAGGGGGAGAGGGAGACCCAGTACCTC.

V usage is TRBV7-9 and J usage is TRBJ2-1; D might be TRBD1 or TRBD2, each matching 5 bases. V was cut by 2 bases and J by 0 bases, with 17 bases left in between. The length of the CDR3 is 18 residues. Germline V gene lookup returns CDR1 SEHNR and CDR2 FQNEAQ (reference sequence). In nucleotides, the CDR3 is TGTGCCAGCAGCTTAACGCGCTGGGCAGGGAGCTCCTACAATGAGCAGTTCTTC. Protein: CASSLTRWAGSSYNEQFF.

As to this clonotype: This sequence may be a read error, since a much larger clone differs from it by one base. This chain joins TRBV2 and TRBJ2-7; 13 bases map to TRBD2. CDR1 and CDR2 from the germline V gene are SNHLY and FYNNEI. V lost 5 bases and J lost 5; bases outside the gene matches: 9. There are 16 residues in the CDR3. CDR3: CASSYLGLAGVNEQYF. The CDR3, as DNA: TGTGCCAGCAGTTACCTCGGACTAGCGGGAGTAAACGAGCAGTACTTC.

This clonotype was seen many times. The chain uses TRBV13 and TRBJ2-7; 9 bases map to TRBD1. Germline CDR1 is PRHDT and CDR2 is FYEKMQ (reference sequence). Trimming took 5 bases from V and 5 from J; bases not matched to a gene: 7. This CDR3 has 14 residues. Here the CDR3 DNA reads TGTGCCAGCAGCAACCGGGACAGGGTCGACGAGCAGTACTTC. Protein sequence: CASSNRDRVDEQYF.

DNA for the CDR3: TGTGCCAGCAGCTTAAGTGGGGACATTAATCAGCCCCAGCATTTT. Its protein product is CASSLSGDINQPQHF. The chain joins TRBV7-3 to TRBJ1-5; weak D call: TRBD1 (6 bases). Germline assignment: CDR1 SGHTA and CDR2 FQGTGA. The CDR3 contains 15 residues. The germline V and J ends were trimmed by 1 base and 4 bases, with 11 bases remaining between them.

This clonotype was observed many times. The chain couples TRBV7-2 to TRBJ1-1; no definite D call. V lost 1 base, J lost 2 bases, and 14 bases lay in between. The CDR3 runs to 16 residues. In germline, CDR1 is SGHTA, CDR2 FQGNSA. CDR3 coding DNA: TGTGCCAGCAGCTTAGTATCGGGCAGCACAAACACTGAAGCTTTCTTT. It codes for CASSLVSGSTNTEAFF.

The chain carries TRBV4-1 and TRBJ1-3; D gene ambiguous. The V and J ends lost 0 bases and 1 base respectively, with 10 bases between them. There are 16 residues in the CDR3. The germline gives CDR1 MGHRA, CDR2 YSYEKL. CDR3 protein: CASSQEYMDSGNTIYF. The CDR3 DNA is TGCGCCAGCAGCCAAGAATACATGGATTCTGGAAACACCATATATTTT.

This clonotype was detected many times. V usage is TRBV11-2 and J usage is TRBJ2-6; D is uncertain. This CDR3 has 15 amino acids. V lost 2 bases and J lost 0, with 5 bases in between. Germline V gene data show CDR1 as SGHAT and CDR2 as FQNNGV. The CDR3 DNA is TGTGCCAGCAGCTTATTGATCTCTGGGGCCAACGTCCTGACTTTC. Protein product: CASSLLISGANVLTF.

A remark on this clonotype: One end of the junction varies from germline; a read error may be responsible. The chain recombines TRBV13 with TRBJ2-7; D is tentatively TRBD1 or TRBD2 (6 bases each). The CDR3 consists of 16 residues. Per germline, CDR1 PRHDT and CDR2 FYEKMQ (reference sequence). The CDR3 reads CASSLTGGLNTGELYF. CDR3 bases: TGTGCCAGCAGCTTGACCGGGGGCCTGAACACCGGGGAGCTGTACTTC.

The gene calls are TRBV20-1 and TRBJ2-5, with 10 bases aligning to TRBD2. The DNA matches TRBJ2-4 better at its end, which makes the J call doubtful. CDR1 is DFQATT and CDR2 is SNEGSKA in the germline V gene (reference sequence). CDR3 length equals 13 residues. CDR3 coding DNA: TGCAGTGCTAGACTAGCGGGAGAGGACATTCAGTACTTC. Translation gives CSARLAGEDIQYF.

This clonotype has a count of ten or more. The chain has TRBV9 and TRBJ1-1; D ambiguous. Germline CDR1 and CDR2: SGDLS and YYNGEE. This CDR3 has 15 residues. Trimming shortened V by 0 bases and J by 0 bases, and 9 bases separated the two germline ends. CDR3: CASSVGRRLNTEAFF. The CDR3 region has the DNA TGTGCCAGCAGCGTAGGTCGGCGACTGAACACTGAAGCTTTCTTT.

The V call is TRBV20-1, the J call TRBJ1-5; D not certain. This CDR3 region has 13 residues. Germline values: CDR1 DFQATT, CDR2 SNEGSKA (reference sequence). Trimming pared 5 bases from V and 11 bases from J, leaving 19 bases between. DNA for the CDR3: TGCAGTGCTTCCAGGACTAGCCAAGAGACCCAGCATTTT. Its translation: CSASRTSQETQHF.

The chain combines TRBV9 with TRBJ2-1, with D uncertain. This CDR3 is built from 14 residues. CDR1 and CDR2 from the germline V gene are SGDLS and YYNGEE. With 1 base removed from V and 5 bases from J, the gap between germline ends came to 10 bases. CDR3 protein: CASSVLLTDNEQFF. CDR3 coding DNA: TGTGCCAGCAGCGTATTACTAACGGACAATGAGCAGTTCTTC.

The rearrangement joins TRBV20-1 to TRBJ1-6; D not certain. CDR3 length: 14 amino acids. Between the trimmed V and J ends, which lost 6 bases and 10 bases, there was a span of 19 bases. The germline gives CDR1 DFQATT, CDR2 SNEGSKA (reference sequence). The CDR3 loop is CSAGEGSGNSPLHF. CDR3 DNA sequence: TGCAGTGCCGGGGAGGGCTCTGGAAACTCACCCCTCCACTTT.

This clonotype was seen repeatedly, ten times or more. The CDR3 is CASSLSSGKQETQYF. The CDR3, as DNA: TGTGCCAGCAGCTTGTCTAGCGGGAAACAAGAGACCCAGTACTTC. This sequence joins TRBV5-8 and TRBJ2-5; 9 bases fit TRBD2. Germline trimming cut 1 base from V and 2 bases from J; bases unmatched to any gene: 3. Germline V lookup: CDR1 SGHTS, CDR2 YDEGEE. The CDR3 has 15 residues.

The chain combines TRBV20-1 with TRBJ1-2; 7 bases are a match to TRBD1. The germline V gene encodes CDR1 DFQATT and CDR2 SNEGSKA (reference sequence). The CDR3 covers 14 residues. V shed 0 bases and J 7 bases; nucleotides not matched to a gene: 8. As DNA, the CDR3 is TGCAGTGCTAGAGATCTCCAGGGGGTAGGTGGCTACACCTTC. This gives the protein CSARDLQGVGGYTF.

Remarks on this clonotype: A junction end diverges from the germline sequence, so it may reflect a read error. The chain carries TRBV7-9 and TRBJ2-6, with TRBD1 identical over 7 bases. CDR1 is SEHNR, CDR2 FQNEAQ, per germline (reference sequence). This CDR3 has 13 residues. The CDR3 nucleotides are TGTGCCAGCAGCGCATCAGGGGGCAACGTCCTGACTTTC. It encodes CASSASGGNVLTF.

The rearrangement joins TRBV11-2 to TRBJ1-6; TRBD1 matches 12 bases. With 6 bases clipped from V and 9 bases from J, the junction kept 24 bases outside the gene matches. This CDR3 is built from 21 residues. CDR1 and CDR2 from the germline V gene are SGHAT and FQNNGV. CDR3 loop: CASSYSTPVGTGGRRGSPLHF. CDR3 bases: TGTGCCAGCAGTTACTCGACCCCTGTGGGGACAGGGGGCAGGAGGGGTTCACCCCTCCACTTT.

Concerning this clonotype itself: This could be a read error, since a much larger clone is one nucleotide away. Because it lacks the conserved phenylalanine or tryptophan at the end, this CDR3 is likely a read error. V is TRBV12-3 or TRBV12-4 and J is TRBJ1-1; TRBD1 agrees at 7 bases. The CDR3 spans 15 residues. With 2 bases clipped from V and 1 base from J, the junction kept 4 bases outside the gene matches. CDR3 DNA: TGTGCCAGCAGTTTATTGACAGGGCAGAACACTGAAGCTTTCCTT. As protein: CASSLLTGQNTEAFL.

This clonotype was seen many times. The chain recombines TRBV4-1 with TRBJ2-2, with 8 bases fitting TRBD2. Per germline, CDR1 MGHRA and CDR2 YSYEKL. The CDR3 runs to 17 residues. V lost 3 bases to trimming and J lost 4 bases; unmatched junction nucleotides: 10. The CDR3 here is CASSHGTRPRSTGELFF. In DNA, the CDR3 is TGCGCCAGCAGCCATGGGACTAGGCCTCGTAGCACCGGGGAGCTGTTTTTT.

This clonotype was seen ten or more times. The junction does not match germline at one end; this may be a read error. J is TRBJ2-7 and V is TRBV5-8; TRBD2 matches 13 bases. CDR3 length: 13 residues. Per germline, CDR1 SGHTS and CDR2 YDEGEE. CDR3 protein: CASSPGLAGTSGF. In nucleotides, the CDR3 is TGTGCCAGCAGCCCGGGACTAGCGGGAACTTCGGGGTTC.

This clonotype was counted a single time. Here the CDR3 reads CATSDLQGRRNEQFF. Written as DNA, the CDR3 is TGTGCCACCAGTGATTTGCAGGGGCGACGCAATGAGCAGTTCTTC. This chain joins TRBV24-1 and TRBJ2-1; tentatively, D is TRBD1 (6 bases). Germline CDR1 and CDR2: KGHDR and SFDVKD. V lost 0 bases, J lost 6 bases, and 11 bases lay in between. This CDR3 has 15 residues.